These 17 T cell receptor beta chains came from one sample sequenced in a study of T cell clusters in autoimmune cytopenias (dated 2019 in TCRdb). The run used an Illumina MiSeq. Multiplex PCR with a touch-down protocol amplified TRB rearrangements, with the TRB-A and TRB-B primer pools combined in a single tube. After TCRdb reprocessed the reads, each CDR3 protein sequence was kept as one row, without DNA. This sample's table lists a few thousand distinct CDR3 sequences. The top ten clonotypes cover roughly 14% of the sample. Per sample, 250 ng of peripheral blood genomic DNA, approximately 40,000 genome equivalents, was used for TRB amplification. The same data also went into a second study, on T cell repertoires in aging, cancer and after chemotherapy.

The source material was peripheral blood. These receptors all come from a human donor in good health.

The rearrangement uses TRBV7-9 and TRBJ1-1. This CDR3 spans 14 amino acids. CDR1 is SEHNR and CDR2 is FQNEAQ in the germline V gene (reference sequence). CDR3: CASSLWGEGTEAFF.

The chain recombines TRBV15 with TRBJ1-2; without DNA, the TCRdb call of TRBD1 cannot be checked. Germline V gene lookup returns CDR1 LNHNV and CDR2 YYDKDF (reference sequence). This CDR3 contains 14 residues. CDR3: CATSSWDRDYGYTF.

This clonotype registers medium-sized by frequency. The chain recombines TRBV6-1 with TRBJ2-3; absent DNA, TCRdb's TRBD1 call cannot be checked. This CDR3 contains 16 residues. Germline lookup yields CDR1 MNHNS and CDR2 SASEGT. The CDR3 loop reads CASSSLGGAREDTQYF.

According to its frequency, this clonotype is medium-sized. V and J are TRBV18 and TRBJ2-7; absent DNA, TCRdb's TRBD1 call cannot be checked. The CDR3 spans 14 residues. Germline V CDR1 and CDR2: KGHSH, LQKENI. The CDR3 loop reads CASSPGTGTYEQYF. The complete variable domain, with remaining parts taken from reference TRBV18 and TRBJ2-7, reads NAGVMQNPRHLVRRRGQEARLRCSPMKGHSHVYWYRQLPEEGLKFMVYLQKENIIDESGMPKERFSAEFPKEGPSILRIQQVVRGDSAAYFCASSPGTGTYEQYFGPGTRLTVT.

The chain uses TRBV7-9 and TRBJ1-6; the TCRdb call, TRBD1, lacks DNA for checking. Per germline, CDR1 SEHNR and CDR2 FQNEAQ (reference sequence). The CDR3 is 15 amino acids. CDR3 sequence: CASSLVVGLHSPLHF.

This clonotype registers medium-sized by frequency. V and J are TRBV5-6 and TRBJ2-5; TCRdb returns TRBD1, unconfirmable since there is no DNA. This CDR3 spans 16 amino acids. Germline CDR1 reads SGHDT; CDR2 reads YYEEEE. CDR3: CASSFSWENRRETQYF.

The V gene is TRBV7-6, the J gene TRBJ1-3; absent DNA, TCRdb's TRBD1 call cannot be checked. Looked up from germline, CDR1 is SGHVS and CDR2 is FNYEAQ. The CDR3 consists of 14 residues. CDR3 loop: CASSDRSRENTIYF.

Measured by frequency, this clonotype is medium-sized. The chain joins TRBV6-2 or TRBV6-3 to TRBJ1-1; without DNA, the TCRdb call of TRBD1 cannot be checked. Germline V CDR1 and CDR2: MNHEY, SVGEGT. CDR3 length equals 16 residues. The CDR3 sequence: CASRAGTGYRNTEAFF.

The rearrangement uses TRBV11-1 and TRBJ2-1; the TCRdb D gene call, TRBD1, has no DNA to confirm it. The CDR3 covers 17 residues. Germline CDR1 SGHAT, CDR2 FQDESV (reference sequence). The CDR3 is CASSLAPDRGRYNEQFF.

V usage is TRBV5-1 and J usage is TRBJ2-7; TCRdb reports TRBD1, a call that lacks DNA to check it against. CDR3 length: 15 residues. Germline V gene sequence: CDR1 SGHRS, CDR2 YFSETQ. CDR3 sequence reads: CASSLIGGGAYEQYF. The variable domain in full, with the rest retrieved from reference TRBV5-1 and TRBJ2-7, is KAGVTQTPRYLIKTRGQQVTLSCSPISGHRSVSWYQQTPGQGLQFLFEYFSETQRNKGNFPGRFSGRQFSNSRSEMNVSTLELGDSALYLCASSLIGGGAYEQYFGPGTRLTVT.

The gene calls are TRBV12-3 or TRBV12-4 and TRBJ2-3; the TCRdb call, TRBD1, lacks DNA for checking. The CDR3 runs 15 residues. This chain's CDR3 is CASSSALGRTDTQYF.

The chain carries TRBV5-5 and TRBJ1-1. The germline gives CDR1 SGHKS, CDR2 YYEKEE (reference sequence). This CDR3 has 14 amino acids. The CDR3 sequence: CASSLRLPNTEAFF.

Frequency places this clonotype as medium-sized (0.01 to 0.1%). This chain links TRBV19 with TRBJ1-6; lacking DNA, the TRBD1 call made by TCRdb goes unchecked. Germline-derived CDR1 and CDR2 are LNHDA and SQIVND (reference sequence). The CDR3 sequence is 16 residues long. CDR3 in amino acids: CASSFSGTGVNSPLHF.

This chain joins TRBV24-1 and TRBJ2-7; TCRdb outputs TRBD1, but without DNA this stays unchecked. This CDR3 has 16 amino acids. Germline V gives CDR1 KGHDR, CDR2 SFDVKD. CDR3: CATSDPRGDGAYEQYF.

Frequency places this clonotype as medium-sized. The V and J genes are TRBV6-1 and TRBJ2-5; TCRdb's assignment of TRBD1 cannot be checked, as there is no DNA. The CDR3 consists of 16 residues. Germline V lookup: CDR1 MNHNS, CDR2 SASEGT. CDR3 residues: CASSKDSAPLQETQYF.

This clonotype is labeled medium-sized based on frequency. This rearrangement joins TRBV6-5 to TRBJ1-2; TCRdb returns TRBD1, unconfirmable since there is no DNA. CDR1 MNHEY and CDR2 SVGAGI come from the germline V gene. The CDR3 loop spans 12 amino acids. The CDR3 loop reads CASTKGGASYTF.

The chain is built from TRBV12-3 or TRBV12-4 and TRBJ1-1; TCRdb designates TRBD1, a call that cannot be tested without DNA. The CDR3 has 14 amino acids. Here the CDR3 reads CASRSGGRNTEAFF.